This T cell receptor beta chain was identified in a study of response to subunit inactivated influenza vaccine. The CDR3 runs to 17 residues. V gave up 0 bases and J gave up 8 bases, with 19 bases separating them. CDR1 is SGHDN and CDR2 is FVKESK in the germline V gene. The table lists this clonotype with a few counts. What it recognizes is unknown. Study results and caveats: Authors suggested few new T cells are recruited by each seasonal influenza vaccination.

TCRdb analysed the RT-PCR reads with MiXCR anew, one entry per CDR3 protein. The sample lists fewer than 650,000 distinct CDR3 sequences, approximately 12% occurring once. This chain connects TRBV14 to TRBJ1-4, with D possibly matching TRBD1 (5 bases). The source material was PBMCs from blood, sampled 45 days after vaccination. The sequence was collected from a middle-aged man who received an inactivated influenza vaccine. CDR3 region: CASSQDSILSAGEKLFF. The CDR3 region has the DNA TGTGCCAGCAGCCAAGATAGTATACTTTCGGCAGGGGAAAAACTGTTTTTT.